The 19 T cell receptor beta chains given below trace back to one sample, sequenced in a study of breast tumors, draining lymph nodes, adjacent tissues. Via MiXCR, TCRdb re-called the multiplex PCR reads, giving one row per CDR3 protein. The sample yields tens of thousands of distinct CDR3 sequences, about 21% seen once. The sequenced sample was breast tumor tissue. The receptors here all came from a female donor with breast cancer. Some clones in this sample may be carry-over from other donors' samples.

This chain uses TRBV4-1 with TRBJ2-1; 12 bases are shared with TRBD1. The CDR3 covers 15 residues. Per germline, CDR1 MGHRA and CDR2 YSYEKL. After removal of 6 bases from V and 7 bases from J, the junction contained 7 bases not matched to a gene. This CDR3 is CASSPGTGGPNEQFF. DNA for the CDR3: TGCGCCAGCAGTCCCGGGACAGGGGGCCCTAATGAGCAGTTCTTC.

This clonotype has just a few counts. The V gene is TRBV28, the J gene TRBJ2-3; perhaps D is TRBD1 or TRBD2 (6 bases each). CDR3 size: 15 residues. Trimming took off 1 base at V and 2 bases at J, with 10 bases between the two ends. Germline loops: CDR1 MDHEN, CDR2 SYDVKM. The CDR3 is CASSLYGGNTDTQYF. The CDR3 nucleotides are TGTGCCAGCAGTTTATACGGGGGCAACACAGATACGCAGTATTTT.

This clonotype was observed at least ten times. This chain connects TRBV11-3 to TRBJ2-3; the D gene could be TRBD1 or TRBD2 (5 bases each). CDR3 length equals 13 residues. The germline CDR1 and CDR2 sequences are SGHNT and YENEEA. V lost 5 bases and J 3 bases, leaving 9 bases between the germline ends. In DNA form, the CDR3 reads TGTGCCAGCAGCCCAGGGAGTACAGATACGCAGTATTTT. Its protein product is CASSPGSTDTQYF.

This clonotype has at least ten counts. The CDR3, as DNA: TGCAGTGCTAGCCTCTACAATGAGCAGTTCTTC. It specifies CSASLYNEQFF. The chain has TRBV20-1 and TRBJ2-1; D is uncertain. The CDR3 is made up of 11 amino acids. The germline V gene encodes CDR1 DFQATT and CDR2 SNEGSKA (reference sequence). Trimming took 3 bases from V and 3 from J, leaving 3 bases between them.

This clonotype was seen repeatedly, ten times or more. J is TRBJ1-2 and V is TRBV3-1; TRBD1 might be the D (5 bases). Trimming cost V 3 bases and J 7 bases, with 9 bases left between them. Germline loops: CDR1 LGHDT, CDR2 YNNKEL (reference sequence). The CDR3 contains 12 residues. The CDR3 loop is CASSHRVRGYTF. The CDR3 DNA sequence: TGTGCCAGCAGCCACAGGGTACGTGGCTACACCTTC. Variable domain in full (rest from reference TRBV3-1 and TRBJ1-2): DTAVSQTPKYLVTQMGNDKSIKCEQNLGHDTMYWYKQDSKKFLKIMFSYNNKELIINETVPNRFSPKSPDKAHLNLHINSLELGDSAVYFCASSHRVRGYTFGSGTRLTVV.

A word on this clonotype: A much larger clone is a single base away; this may be a read error. This chain joins TRBV14 and TRBJ1-3, with unresolved D. The CDR3 runs 15 residues. Germline CDR1 is SGHDN and CDR2 is FVKESK. The CDR3 is CASQPLSVSGNSIYF. CDR3 sequence (DNA): TGTGCCAGCCAACCTCTATCGGTCTCTGGAAACAGCATATATTTT.

Many counts were recorded for this clonotype. The chain links TRBV7-9 to TRBJ2-3, with 13 bases identical to TRBD2. V dropped 5 bases and J dropped 4; count of bases not matched to a gene: 3. CDR3 length equals 15 residues. Germline V gives CDR1 SEHNR, CDR2 FQNEAQ (reference sequence). The CDR3 loop is CASSRGTSGADTQYF. DNA for the CDR3: TGTGCCAGCAGCAGGGGGACTAGCGGGGCAGATACGCAGTATTTT.

This clonotype has at least ten counts. One end of the junction does not line up with germline, which may come from a read error. The rearrangement uses TRBV7-7 and TRBJ1-2; the D is unclear. Looked up from germline, CDR1 is SSHAT and CDR2 is FNYEAQ (reference sequence). CDR3 size: 15 residues. CDR3 region: CASSFAGWVLYGYTF. The CDR3 nucleotides read TGTGCTAGCAGCTTTGCCGGGTGGGTTTTGTATGGCTACACCTTC.

There are a few counts of this clonotype. This chain connects TRBV6-5 to TRBJ2-2; D not resolved. From germline, CDR1 is MNHEY and CDR2 SVGAGI. This CDR3 is 15 amino acids long. The V gene lost 3 bases and the J gene lost 0 bases, with 8 bases spanning the gap. CDR3 loop: CASSYRSPNTGELFF. The CDR3 bases are TGTGCCAGCAGTTATCGTTCCCCGAACACCGGGGAGCTGTTTTTT.

The chain has TRBV6-5 and TRBJ1-6, with D uncertain. The CDR3 is 13 residues long. Trimming pared 4 bases from V and 8 bases from J, leaving 9 bases between. From germline, CDR1 is MNHEY and CDR2 SVGAGI. As DNA, the CDR3 is TGTGCCAGCAGTTCCCTAGGTTATTCACCCCTCCACTTT. Translating it yields CASSSLGYSPLHF.

This clonotype has a count of ten or more. This rearrangement joins TRBV6-6 to TRBJ1-4; the match to TRBD1 covers 7 bases. V shed 6 bases, J shed 2 bases, and the junction held 9 bases outside the gene matches. The germline gives CDR1 MNHNY, CDR2 SVGAGI (reference sequence). This CDR3 has 16 amino acids. Written as DNA, the CDR3 is TGTGCCAGCAGGCTAATTCAGGGGGACACTAATGAAAAACTGTTTTTT. This codes for CASRLIQGDTNEKLFF.

This clonotype was recorded at least ten times. The chain links TRBV27 to TRBJ1-6; no clear D. Trimming cost V 11 bases and J 6 bases, with 14 bases left between them. There are 13 residues in the CDR3. Germline-derived CDR1 and CDR2 are MNHEY and SMNVEV (reference sequence). CDR3 nucleotide sequence: TGTGCCGTCCGGAGGACCCCTAATTCACCCCTCCACTTT. Translated: CAVRRTPNSPLHF.

The J gene is TRBJ2-4, the V gene TRBV27; TRBD2 matches at 12 bases. V trimming: 8 bases; J trimming: 0 bases; junction bases outside the gene matches: 11. CDR3 length: 18 residues. CDR1 is MNHEY, CDR2 SMNVEV, per germline (reference sequence). The CDR3 DNA is TGTGCCAGCTCGGAGGTGCTAGCGGGAGGGCTAGCCAAAAACATTCAGTACTTC. It is translated as CASSEVLAGGLAKNIQYF.

This clonotype was seen repeatedly, ten times or more. The chain recombines TRBV27 with TRBJ2-7, with TRBD2 matching 8 bases. This CDR3 is 15 amino acids long. Trimming cost V 0 bases and J 5 bases; bases outside gene matches: 6. The germline gives CDR1 MNHEY, CDR2 SMNVEV (reference sequence). CDR3 protein: CASSLSGTRWNEQYF. The CDR3 nucleotides read TGTGCCAGCAGTTTATCTGGGACTAGGTGGAACGAGCAGTACTTC.

This clonotype appeared many times. The V gene is TRBV4-1, the J gene TRBJ1-5; D gene ambiguous. Germline V CDR1 and CDR2: MGHRA, YSYEKL. The germline V and J ends were trimmed by 0 bases and 4 bases, with 13 bases remaining between them. The CDR3 is 16 amino acids. CDR3 coding DNA: TGCGCCAGCAGCCAAGACGGGTTCCAGCTTAATCAGCCCCAGCATTTT. Translated, it gives CASSQDGFQLNQPQHF.

This clonotype was recorded a few times. The CDR3 protein is CASSLGPNTGELFF. DNA for the CDR3: TGTGCCAGCAGTTTGGGGCCGAACACCGGGGAGCTGTTTTTT. J is TRBJ2-2 and V is TRBV28; TRBD1 might be the D (5 bases). This CDR3 comprises 14 residues. The V gene's germline CDR1 is MDHEN and CDR2 SYDVKM. V was shortened by 3 bases and J by 0 bases, with 5 bases between the two germline ends. The full variable domain, completed using reference TRBV28 and TRBJ2-2, is DVKVTQSSRYLVKRTGEKVFLECVQDMDHENMFWYRQDPGLGLRLIYFSYDVKMKEKGDIPEGYSVSREKKERFSLILESASTNQTSMYLCASSLGPNTGELFFGEGSRLTVL.

The chain couples TRBV4-1 to TRBJ2-4, with TRBD2 identical over 7 bases. The germline CDR1 and CDR2 sequences are MGHRA and YSYEKL. The CDR3 runs 17 residues. J was trimmed by 6 bases and V by 0 bases; bases with no gene match: 11. CDR3 bases: TGCGCCAGCAGCCAAGATGCCCCAGCGGGAATGAGAAACATTCAGTACTTC. Translation: CASSQDAPAGMRNIQYF.

This chain joins TRBV7-9 and TRBJ2-5; D is undetermined. In germline, CDR1 is SEHNR, CDR2 FQNEAQ (reference sequence). The germline V and J ends were trimmed by 4 bases and 4 bases, with 16 bases remaining between them. The CDR3 covers 15 residues. The CDR3 protein is CASSSLSALGETQYF. CDR3 DNA sequence: TGTGCCAGCAGCTCCCTCTCAGCGTTAGGAGAGACCCAGTACTTC.

This clonotype has more than one count but fewer than ten. With a much larger clone just one base away, this may be a read error. This chain links TRBV20-1 with TRBJ2-7; D gene uncertain. The CDR3 sequence is 11 residues long. Germline CDR1 reads DFQATT; CDR2 reads SNEGSKA (reference sequence). CDR3: CGASVSYEQYF. In nucleotides, the CDR3 is TGCGGTGCCTCCGTGTCCTACGAGCAGTACTTC.